This T cell receptor beta chain was recovered during a study of cytomegalovirus exposure and HLA in healthy donors (TCRdb year 2017). In terms of the full investigation: According to an earlier analysis of a few hundred of the donors, about 179 million T cells yielded approximately 120 million unique TCR beta sequences and 276 Gb of sequence data. Rather than drawing on any new phenotypic data, the later analysis identified candidate immune exposures from TCR beta sequences and the way those sequences occurred across donors. Roughly 5 DR-DQ haplotypes were handled as single units for association and clustering because linkage in the cohort was strong. A separate validation cohort of roughly 130 different subjects was used in addition to the roughly 640-subject first cohort. About 300 gigabases of sequencing data and tens of millions of unique TCR sequences made up an early release that covered about 640 HLA-typed donors. In an earlier analysis of about 590 of the donors, high-throughput TCR beta sequencing was used to judge whether each TCR beta V gene segment behaved as functional or pseudogenic. Donor age, sex, ethnicity and CMV serostatus were compiled together with the repertoire data. The study used immunosequencing to profile the T cell repertoires of some 600 subjects and linked those repertoires to cytomegalovirus serostatus. A later analysis re-analyzed previously published TCR beta repertoires from 666 donors and added high-resolution HLA genotyping to study TCR occurrence patterns. To predict cytomegalovirus infection status, the study combined high-throughput TCR immunosequencing, statistical association of individual TCRs with disease status, and machine learning. The study aimed to test whether cataloging public T cell receptors could reveal signatures of past pathogen exposure. HLA typing included class I and class II loci at four-digit resolution. Among the approximately 420 genotyped donors, more than 70% belonged to the genetic ancestry cluster associated with self-reported Caucasian donors. Among some 410 genotyped donors of the cohort, an average of approximately 250,000 unique TCR beta nucleotide sequences were sequenced per donor, around 20% of them non-productive. All discovery cohort repertoires had been generated on a single sequencing platform. Typing coverage varied by locus: about 629-640 donors for A, B, C, DRB1 and DQB1; around 560 for DQA1; 606 for DPA1; roughly 470 for DPB1. A later genetic analysis took genome-wide SNP genotypes for about 55% of the 666 donors and used that subset as a discovery cohort.

Its CDR3 holds 14 amino acids, cysteine through phenylalanine. The DNA shown is the 42-base CDR3, in frame from base 1. V lost 4 bases and J lost 7 bases; the stretch between them is 13 bases long. Library generation was performed with the immunoSEQ multiplex PCR assay. For the multiplex PCR, a mixture combining 60 forward primers for TCR Vbeta segments and 13 reverse primers for TCR Jbeta segments was used. The CDR3 region of rearranged TCR beta genes was amplified from genomic DNA with a multiplex PCR assay. Amplified TCR beta libraries were sequenced as 87-base-pair reads on the Illumina HiSeq System. As for how the authors treated the data: A later analysis tallied approximately 87 million unique TCR beta chains across the approximately 670 repertoires, and some 10 million of those chains were shared by two or more donors. Raw reads were error-corrected and collapsed into unique sequences by a nearest-neighbor algorithm in which closely related sequences were merged to remove PCR and sequencing errors. V, D and J gene segments were assigned by aligning CDR3 sequences to IMGT reference sequences. For a sequence to be retained, a match of at least six nucleotides to both a V gene segment and a J gene segment was required. A rearrangement counted as productive if the CDR3 had no stop codons and remained in frame with V and J, and every other rearrangement counted as non-productive. CDR3 was defined according to IMGT convention as the region running from the second conserved V-encoded cysteine to the conserved J-encoded phenylalanine. The earlier analysis of approximately 500 of the donors excluded sequences that lacked an unambiguous match to a single V gene segment. An earlier analysis of 500 to 600 of the donors classified V segments as functional when productive rearrangements were above 56.7% and as segregating when the standard deviation between donors was above 5%. A statistical classification framework was developed to diagnose cytomegalovirus status using the catalog of TCR beta chain sequences. A later analysis assigned V and J genes by comparing TCR nucleotide sequences with IMGT/GENE-DB human TR gene sequences. The TCRdist pipeline was used in a later analysis to assign CDR3 sequences and most-parsimonious VDJ recombination scenarios. In a later analysis, each TCR beta chain was defined by its CDR3 amino acid sequence together with its V-gene family, and reads without a unique V-gene family were excluded. To address suspected cross-contamination and a sequencing artifact, a later analysis removed roughly 580 highly shared, low-generation-probability nucleotide sequences. In a later analysis, a clonal expansion index was calculated for each public chain from normalized within-repertoire ranks of inferred template counts. In a later analysis, generation probabilities were computed using a VDJ recombination model fitted to out-of-frame rearrangements, and the results were checked against IGoR. In a later analysis, TCR-TCR, TCR-HLA and TCR-CMV co-occurrence was scored with hypergeometric tests, and a repertoire-size bias correction was applied to TCR pairs. A later analysis estimated false discovery rates by permuting HLA or CMV assignments 20 times. In a later analysis, co-occurring TCRs were grouped using DBSCAN, with TCRdist sequence similarity added in when clustering inside HLA-allele-positive subsets. Repertoires with fewer than 30,000 or more than 120,000 public chains were left out of co-occurrence clustering, as were about 5 repertoires with anomalous nucleotide sharing. TCRdb mirrors the immuneACCESS table, restricted to in-frame sequences. Some clones are absent from its copies; in checked studies, under half trace to an unresolved V gene, and the reason for the others is unknown. V and J calls and clone size come straight from that table; D and trimming were deduced from the DNA. In this sample the table shows 200,000 to 250,000 clones, 75% to 85% of which occur a single time. The top ten clonotypes cover 2.7% of the sample.

On this clone itself: This clone's antigen is unknown. No base quality information exists; no much larger clone differs at one position.

The cohort comprised some 680 healthy bone marrow donors. All cohort members were sampled while nominally healthy, although unrecorded immune exposures were likely present. The donor was CMV seropositive and was included in the group of almost 300 seropositive cohort members. Every donor gave a peripheral blood sample, and the peripheral blood mononuclear cells from that sample were used for TCR beta sequencing. The Qiagen DNeasy Blood Extraction Kit was used to extract genomic DNA from the blood cell samples. Study-level results and caveats: Roughly uniform sequencing depth across donors was assumed in presence/absence analyses, although this assumption may not hold. Because counts were too low, seventeen rarely observed V segments, including chromosome 9 orphons, were excluded from the earlier analysis of some 590 of the donors. An association between a missense DCLRE1C variant and V-gene and J-gene trimming of TCR beta chains was found in a later genetic analysis and replicated in an independent cohort. Compared with equally common non-associated chains, HLA-associated TCR beta chains in a later analysis were more clonally expanded and had lower generation probabilities. According to the authors, the approach could potentially be generalized to other disease states and immunological phenotypes. A cluster of highly shared sequence variants was judged likely to represent a technical artifact of the sequencing pipeline. In a later analysis, several top co-occurrence clusters were reported to appear linked to parvovirus B19, influenza, CMV and Epstein-Barr virus. A further reported finding was that TCR beta sequences accurately predicted the HLA-A and HLA-B alleles for most subjects in the first cohort. In a later analysis, TCR association rates were found to vary across HLA loci, with the most associated TCRs seen for DRB1 alleles and the fewest for HLA-C alleles. Cytomegalovirus status was reported to be diagnosed by the classifier with high specificity and sensitivity in both the original and validation cohorts. A later analysis found that most CMV-associated TCR beta chains appeared HLA-restricted, with HLA associations seemingly driven largely by CMV exposure. Because the 87-base-pair reads could not distinguish some IMGT-functional V segments, including TRBV6-2 and TRBV6-3, those segments were excluded. In vitro tests confirmed that three of the cytomegalovirus-associated TCR beta chains recognize cytomegalovirus antigens. Because HLA typing was unavailable for some donors at each locus, only the typed subset was used in association tests. Linkage disequilibrium might explain the correlated functional status among segregating V segments, but an unknown experimental factor could not be ruled out. An earlier analysis of some 560 of the donors showed that most TCR beta V segments appeared in productive rearrangements either about 87% or about 30% of the time, which broadly matched IMGT annotations. The study listed approximately 160 TCR beta chains as associated with cytomegalovirus. Only TCR beta chains were sequenced in this cohort, and the absence of alpha or paired-chain data limited detectable features. Most TCR sequences were seen in very few donors, while some public TCRs were found in many individuals. Assigning TCR associations to individual alleles was difficult when HLA alleles, especially DR and DQ, strongly co-occurred. In a later analysis, some 17,000 TCR beta sequences were associated with specific HLA alleles at a false discovery rate of 0.05. The only immune exposure information available for the cohort was CMV serostatus. A later genetic analysis reported fewer N-insertions in productive TCRs among donors in an Asian-associated ancestry cluster than the roughly 620-donor mean.

The receptor comes from a woman aged 55-69 years in good health and CMV-seropositive. In this chain, TRBV23-1 is recombined with TRBJ2-2; the D segment could be TRBD2, given 6 matching bases. TRBV23-1 is filed as an ORF, its function uncertain. Sequencing was carried out using PBMCs. In nucleotides, the sequence is TGCGCCAGCAGTCTTCTATGGGAGGTCGGGGAGCTGTTTTTT. Its amino acids are CASSLLWEVGELFF.